This record covers a single TCR beta chain. The germline gives CDR1 SGHTS, CDR2 YDEGEE. The CDR3 totals 14 residues. V shed 0 bases and J shed 4 bases, with 8 bases lying between them. This sample is part of a study of technical replicates of blood from a few donors. Produced via immunoSEQ multiplex PCR; TCRdb's table is partial and in-frame only. Among around 68,000 clones, 91% were seen once, and the ten largest hold 0.3% to 0.4%. The sample taken for sequencing was T cells isolated from PBMCs. This TCR derives from a human donor in good health. Some clones in this sample may be carry-over from other donors' samples. This chain joins TRBV5-8 and TRBJ1-5, with TRBD1 as a possible D gene (6 bases). The CDR3 loop is CASSLVGANQPQHF. The CDR3, as DNA: TGTGCCAGCAGCTTGGTGGGGGCGAATCAGCCCCAGCATTTT.